The rows below give T cell receptor beta chains drawn from one sample of a study of radiation and T cells in renal cell carcinoma. Some clones are missing from TCRdb's copy, which holds only in-frame ones; the method was immunoSEQ multiplex PCR. The table includes 4,000 or so clones, about 74% detected once. The sequencing here drew on tumor tissue, taken from a patient whose treatment was nephrectomy without radiotherapy. These receptors all come from a man in his fifties or sixties with renal cell carcinoma. The conserved cysteine and the conserved F or W are not part of the CDR3 here. Each record gives: J gene, V gene, CDR3 protein.

TRBJ2-5	TRBV29-1	SAVAPGGETQY
TRBJ1-4	TRBV6-5	ASSYSGGSEKLF
TRBJ2-3	TRBV4-1	ASSSFKQGPPGADTQY
TRBJ2-1	TRBV6-5	ASSSVWGEQF
TRBJ2-1	TRBV11-2	ASSLARGTYNEQF
TRBJ2-7	TRBV7-3	ASSQTVSRDYEQY
TRBJ1-4	TRBV4-2	ASSQEPGRENEKLF
TRBJ2-2	TRBV9	ASSVEAALDTGELF
TRBJ2-7	TRBV11-3	ASSFSAGGSYEQY
TRBJ2-1	TRBV4-2	ASSALANEQF
TRBJ1-1	TRBV4-1	ASSQVGAGGAYTEAF
TRBJ2-5	TRBV19	ASSRSIAGGTWETQY
TRBJ2-7	TRBV7-2	ASSLRGSGGTYEQY
TRBJ1-1	TRBV7-9	ASTTGQVLEAF
TRBJ2-7	TRBV5-5	ASSSWWSESSYEQY
TRBJ2-3	TRBV9	ASNPGVGTDTQY
TRBJ2-1	TRBV21-1	ASASGGGYYNEQF
TRBJ1-1	TRBV11-3	ASSPGMSNTEAF
TRBJ2-7	TRBV6-5	ASSYAGPPYEQY
TRBJ2-5	TRBV9	ASSVEPRAQETQY
TRBJ2-7	TRBV5-1	ASSLGGATAREQY
TRBJ2-1	TRBV9	ASSVGGGASYNEQF
TRBJ1-1	TRBV7-8	ASSSTGTNTEAF
TRBJ2-3	TRBV19	ASSTSGTGNLPSSTDTQY
TRBJ1-2	TRBV7-2	ASSLAGSGGYT
TRBJ1-5	TRBV5-4	ASSLGRDQPQH
TRBJ2-7	TRBV6-5	ASSYSPYEQY
TRBJ2-3	TRBV19	ASSIMPTDTQY
TRBJ2-3	TRBV7-3	ASSPSGDSATQY
TRBJ1-5	TRBV5-6	ASSPGTGDSNQPQH
TRBJ2-1	TRBV9	ASSASGTGSNEQF
TRBJ2-7	TRBV5-4	ASSSQGFEQY
TRBJ2-7	TRBV28	ASSTGFHEQY
TRBJ2-2	TRBV11-2	ASSLTGGVGGELF
TRBJ1-1	TRBV5-1	ASSWTAGTVNTEAF
TRBJ2-2	TRBV5-1	ASSLALGQGELF
TRBJ2-1	TRBV28	ASSLNEGAGLNEQF
TRBJ1-2	TRBV19	ASIVTGASNYGYT
TRBJ2-1	TRBV9	ASNRLADYNEQF
TRBJ2-7	TRBV14	ASSERREQY
TRBJ1-2	TRBV18	ASSPGQGVSYGYT
TRBJ1-5	TRBV7-3	ASSYNPGGPQH
TRBJ1-2	TRBV4-3	ASSQEQNYNYGYT
TRBJ1-3	TRBV14	ASSPPGSFSGNTIY
TRBJ2-3	TRBV15	ATSRDRVGWADTQY
TRBJ1-5	TRBV19	ASSNGRNQPQH
TRBJ1-5	TRBV6-5	ASSAEHSNQPQH
TRBJ2-1	TRBV29-1	SVEDGDFDEQF
TRBJ1-1	TRBV28	ASSPRLRGRHTEAF
TRBJ1-5	TRBV19	ASSFPPTGNQPQH
TRBJ1-2	TRBV28	ASSPLGGSYGYT
TRBJ1-1	TRBV5-6	ASSLGTAMNTEAF
TRBJ2-7	TRBV2	ASSEGGTASYEQY
TRBJ2-3	TRBV18	ASSPPAGYTDTQY
TRBJ1-1	TRBV11-2	ASSLRGTHMNTEAF